This entry lists 2 T cell receptor beta chains sequenced from one sample in a study of CD4 T cells in relation to SARS-CoV-2 and coronaviruses. TCRdb's table, derived via immunoSEQ multiplex PCR, lists solely in-frame clones and lacks some. The data contain approximately 30,000 clones, roughly 69% of them singletons. Before the COVID-19 pandemic, during about 2010-2019, CD4+ T cells were taken from unexposed donors. After less than 11 days of culture, CD4+ T cells were isolated. Their antigens are not known. Sequenced input: CD4+ T cells from PBMCs, cultured in vitro. The receptors originated from a human donor in good health.

Details on this clone: The same CDR3 can be traced to other DNA sequences in this sample. The chain uses TRBV27 and TRBJ1-2; 10 nucleotides agree with TRBD1. The CDR3 contains 14 residues. V lost 5 bases and J lost 8; bases outside the gene matches: 8. CDR1 is MNHEY, CDR2 SMNVEV, per germline (reference sequence). CDR3 sequence reads: CASSTRQGAGGYTF. CDR3 sequence (DNA): TGTGCCAGCAGTACCCGACAGGGGGCAGGGGGCTACACCTTC.

This sequence joins TRBV12-3 or TRBV12-4 and TRBJ1-2, with 7 bases lining up with TRBD1. CDR3 length: 13 amino acids. Germline trimming cut 5 bases from V and 3 bases from J; bases unmatched to any gene: 3. The CDR3 region has the DNA TGTGCCAGCAGTCTGGGGACAGACTATGGCTACACCTTC. It is translated as CASSLGTDYGYTF.